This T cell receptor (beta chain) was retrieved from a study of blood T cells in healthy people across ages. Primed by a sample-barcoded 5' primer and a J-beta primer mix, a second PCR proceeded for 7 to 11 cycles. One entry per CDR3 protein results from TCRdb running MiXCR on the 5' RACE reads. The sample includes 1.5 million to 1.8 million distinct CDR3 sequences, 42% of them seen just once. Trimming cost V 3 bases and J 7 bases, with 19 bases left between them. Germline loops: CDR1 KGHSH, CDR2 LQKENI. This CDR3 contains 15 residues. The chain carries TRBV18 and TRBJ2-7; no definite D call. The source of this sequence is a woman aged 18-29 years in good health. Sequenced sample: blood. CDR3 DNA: TGTGCCAGCTCACCCGGGCCCCACCCGGGCAATGAGCAGTACTTC. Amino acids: CASSPGPHPGNEQYF.